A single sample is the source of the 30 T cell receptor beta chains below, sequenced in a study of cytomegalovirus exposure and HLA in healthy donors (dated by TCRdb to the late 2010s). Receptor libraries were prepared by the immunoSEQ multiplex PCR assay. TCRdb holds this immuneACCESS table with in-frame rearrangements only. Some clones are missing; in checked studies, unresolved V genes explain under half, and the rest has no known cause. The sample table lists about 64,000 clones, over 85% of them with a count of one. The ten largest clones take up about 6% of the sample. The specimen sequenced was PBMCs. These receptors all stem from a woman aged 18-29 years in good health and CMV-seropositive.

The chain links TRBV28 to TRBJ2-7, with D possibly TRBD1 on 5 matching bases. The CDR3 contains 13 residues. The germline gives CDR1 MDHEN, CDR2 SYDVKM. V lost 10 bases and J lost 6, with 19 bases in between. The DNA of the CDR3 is TGTGCCATTACGACAGCCCAGTGGGGCGAGCAGTACTTC. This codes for CAITTAQWGEQYF.

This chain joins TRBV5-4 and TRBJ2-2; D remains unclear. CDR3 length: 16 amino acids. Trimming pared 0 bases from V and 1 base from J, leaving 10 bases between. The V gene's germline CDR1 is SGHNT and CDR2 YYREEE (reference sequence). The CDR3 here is CASSLGRRGNTGELFF. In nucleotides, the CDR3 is TGTGCCAGCAGCTTGGGCCGCCGAGGGAACACCGGGGAGCTGTTTTTT. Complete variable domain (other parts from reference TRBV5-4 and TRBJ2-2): ETGVTQSPTHLIKTRGQQVTLRCSSQSGHNTVSWYQQALGQGPQFIFQYYREEENGRGNFPPRFSGLQFPNYSSELNVNALELDDSALYLCASSLGRRGNTGELFFGEGSRLTVL.

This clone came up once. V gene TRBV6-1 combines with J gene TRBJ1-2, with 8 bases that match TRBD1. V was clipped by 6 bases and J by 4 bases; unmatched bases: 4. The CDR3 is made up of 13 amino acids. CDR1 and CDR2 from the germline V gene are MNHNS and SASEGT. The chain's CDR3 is CASSTGGPYGYTF. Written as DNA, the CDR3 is TGTGCCAGCAGCACAGGGGGGCCCTATGGCTACACCTTC.

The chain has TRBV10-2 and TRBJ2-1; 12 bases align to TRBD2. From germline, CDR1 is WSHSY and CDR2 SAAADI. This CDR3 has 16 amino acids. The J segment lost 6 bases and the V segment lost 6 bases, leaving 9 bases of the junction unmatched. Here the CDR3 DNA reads TGCGCCAGCAGGGACCTAGGGACTAGCGGGCCCAATGAGCAGTTCTTC. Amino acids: CASRDLGTSGPNEQFF.

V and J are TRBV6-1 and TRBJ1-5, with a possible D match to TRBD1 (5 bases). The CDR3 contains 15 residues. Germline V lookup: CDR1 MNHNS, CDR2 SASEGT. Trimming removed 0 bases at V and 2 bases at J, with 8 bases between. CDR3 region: CASSEARGGNQPQHF. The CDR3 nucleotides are TGTGCCAGCAGTGAAGCCCGGGGGGGCAATCAGCCCCAGCATTTT.

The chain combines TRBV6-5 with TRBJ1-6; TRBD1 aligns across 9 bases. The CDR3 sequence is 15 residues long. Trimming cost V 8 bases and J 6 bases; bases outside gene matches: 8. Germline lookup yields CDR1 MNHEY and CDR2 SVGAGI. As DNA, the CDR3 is TGTGCCAGCTCACAGGGGGCTTACGGTAATTCACCCCTCCACTTT. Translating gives CASSQGAYGNSPLHF.

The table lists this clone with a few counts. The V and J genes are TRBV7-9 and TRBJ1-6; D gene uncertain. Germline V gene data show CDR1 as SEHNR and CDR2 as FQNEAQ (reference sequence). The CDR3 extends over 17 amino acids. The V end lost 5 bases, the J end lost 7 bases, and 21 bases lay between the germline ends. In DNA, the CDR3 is TGTGCCAGCAGCCCCCTCGCGGGGATAGACCCGAATTCACCCCTCCACTTT. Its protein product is CASSPLAGIDPNSPLHF.

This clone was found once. CDR3 sequence (DNA): TGTGCCAGCAGCTTTAGGGGTCGGTCCCAAGACGAGCAGTACTTC. Protein product: CASSFRGRSQDEQYF. The chain recombines TRBV5-4 with TRBJ2-7; a possible D gene is TRBD1 (5 bases). The CDR3 is 15 residues long. Trimming shortened V by 2 bases and J by 5 bases, and 17 bases separated the two germline ends. The germline V gene has CDR1 SGHNT and CDR2 YYREEE (reference sequence).

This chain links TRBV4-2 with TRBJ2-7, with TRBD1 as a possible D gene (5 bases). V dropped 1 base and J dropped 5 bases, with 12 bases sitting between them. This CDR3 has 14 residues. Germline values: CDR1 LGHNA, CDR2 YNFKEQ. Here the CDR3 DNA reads TGTGCCAGCAGCCAAGGGCAGGGTGGAGACGAGCAGTACTTC. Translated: CASSQGQGGDEQYF.

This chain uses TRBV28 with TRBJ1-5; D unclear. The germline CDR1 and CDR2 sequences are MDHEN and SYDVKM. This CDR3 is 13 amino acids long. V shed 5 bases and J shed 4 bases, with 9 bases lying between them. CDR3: CASSRSPNQPQHF. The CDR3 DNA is TGTGCCAGCAGTCGAAGCCCAAATCAGCCCCAGCATTTT. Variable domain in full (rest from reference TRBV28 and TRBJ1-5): DVKVTQSSRYLVKRTGEKVFLECVQDMDHENMFWYRQDPGLGLRLIYFSYDVKMKEKGDIPEGYSVSREKKERFSLILESASTNQTSMYLCASSRSPNQPQHFGDGTRLSIL.

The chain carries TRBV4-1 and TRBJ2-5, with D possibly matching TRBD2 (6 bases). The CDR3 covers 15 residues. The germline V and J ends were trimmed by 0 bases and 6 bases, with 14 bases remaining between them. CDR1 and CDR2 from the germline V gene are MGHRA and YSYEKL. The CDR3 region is CASSQDRGGVKTQYF. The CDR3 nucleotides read TGCGCCAGCAGCCAAGACAGAGGCGGGGTGAAGACCCAGTACTTC.

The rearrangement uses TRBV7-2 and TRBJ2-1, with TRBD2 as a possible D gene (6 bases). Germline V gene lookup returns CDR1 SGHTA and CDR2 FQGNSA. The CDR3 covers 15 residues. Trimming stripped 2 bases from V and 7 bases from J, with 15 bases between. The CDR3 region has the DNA TGTGCCAGCAGCTTATCAGCGGGCAGCCGGAATGAGCAGTTCTTC. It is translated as CASSLSAGSRNEQFF.

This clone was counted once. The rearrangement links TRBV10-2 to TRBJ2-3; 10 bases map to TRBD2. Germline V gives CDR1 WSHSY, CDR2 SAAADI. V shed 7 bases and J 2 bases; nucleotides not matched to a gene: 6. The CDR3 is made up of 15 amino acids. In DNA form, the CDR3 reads TGCGCCAGCACCAAGCGGGAGGGGGACACAGATACGCAGTATTTT. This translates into CASTKREGDTDTQYF.

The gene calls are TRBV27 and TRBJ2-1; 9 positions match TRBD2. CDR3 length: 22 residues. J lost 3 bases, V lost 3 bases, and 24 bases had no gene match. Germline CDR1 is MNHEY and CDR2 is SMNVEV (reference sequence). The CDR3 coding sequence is TGTGCCAGCAGTTTCTCGAACCGGCTGCGACTAGCGGTCTTAGCCCTCTACAATGAGCAGTTCTTC. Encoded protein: CASSFSNRLRLAVLALYNEQFF.

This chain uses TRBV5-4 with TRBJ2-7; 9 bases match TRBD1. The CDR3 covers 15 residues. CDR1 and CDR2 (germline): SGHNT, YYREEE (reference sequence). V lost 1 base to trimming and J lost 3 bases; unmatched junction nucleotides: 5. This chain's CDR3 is CASSLSGQGSYEQYF. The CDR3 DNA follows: TGTGCCAGCAGCTTGTCGGGACAGGGCAGCTACGAGCAGTACTTC. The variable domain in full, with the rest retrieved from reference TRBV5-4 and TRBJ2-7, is ETGVTQSPTHLIKTRGQQVTLRCSSQSGHNTVSWYQQALGQGPQFIFQYYREEENGRGNFPPRFSGLQFPNYSSELNVNALELDDSALYLCASSLSGQGSYEQYFGPGTRLTVT.

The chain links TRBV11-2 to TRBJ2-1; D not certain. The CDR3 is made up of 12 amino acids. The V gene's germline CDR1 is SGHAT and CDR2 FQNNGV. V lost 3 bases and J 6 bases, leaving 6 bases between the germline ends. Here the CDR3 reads CASSLAPNEQFF. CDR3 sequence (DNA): TGTGCCAGCAGCTTGGCCCCCAATGAGCAGTTCTTC.

The CDR3 nucleotides are TGTGCCAGCAGTTTATACGGACTGCCGGCGAACACCGGGGAGCTGTTTTTT. Translated: CASSLYGLPANTGELFF. The V gene is TRBV27, the J gene TRBJ2-2, with D possibly being TRBD2 (5 bases). CDR3 length: 17 residues. Looked up from germline, CDR1 is MNHEY and CDR2 is SMNVEV (reference sequence). V gave up 1 base and J gave up 0 bases, with 12 bases separating them.

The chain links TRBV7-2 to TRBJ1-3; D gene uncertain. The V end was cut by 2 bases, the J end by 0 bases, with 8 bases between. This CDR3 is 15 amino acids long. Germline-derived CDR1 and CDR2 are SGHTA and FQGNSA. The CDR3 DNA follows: TGTGCCAGCAGCTTAAACGGAGGCTCTGGAAACACCATATATTTT. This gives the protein CASSLNGGSGNTIYF.

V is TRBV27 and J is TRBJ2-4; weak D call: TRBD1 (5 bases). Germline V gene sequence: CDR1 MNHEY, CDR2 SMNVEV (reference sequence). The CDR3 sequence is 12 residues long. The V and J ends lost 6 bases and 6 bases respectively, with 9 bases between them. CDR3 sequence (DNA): TGTGCCAGCAGGGACAAACTAAACATTCAGTACTTC. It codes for CASRDKLNIQYF.

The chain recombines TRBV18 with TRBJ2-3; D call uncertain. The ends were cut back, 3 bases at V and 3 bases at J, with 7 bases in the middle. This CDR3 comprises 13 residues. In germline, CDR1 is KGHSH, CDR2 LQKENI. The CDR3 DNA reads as TGTGCCAGCTCACCGGTGAGGACAGATACGCAGTATTTT. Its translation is CASSPVRTDTQYF.

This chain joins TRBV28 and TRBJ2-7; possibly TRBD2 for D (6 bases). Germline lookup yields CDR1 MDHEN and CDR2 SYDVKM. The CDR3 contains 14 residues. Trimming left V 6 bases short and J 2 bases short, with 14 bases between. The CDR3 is CASSQEGRPYEQYF. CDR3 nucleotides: TGTGCCAGCAGCCAGGAGGGTAGACCCTACGAGCAGTACTTC.

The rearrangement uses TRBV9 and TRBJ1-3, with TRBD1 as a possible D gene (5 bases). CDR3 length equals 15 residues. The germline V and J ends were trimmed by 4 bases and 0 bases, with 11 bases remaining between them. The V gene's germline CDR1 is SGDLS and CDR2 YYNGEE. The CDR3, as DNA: TGTGCCAGCAGCTATGACAGTTTCTCTGGAAACACCATATATTTT. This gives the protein CASSYDSFSGNTIYF.

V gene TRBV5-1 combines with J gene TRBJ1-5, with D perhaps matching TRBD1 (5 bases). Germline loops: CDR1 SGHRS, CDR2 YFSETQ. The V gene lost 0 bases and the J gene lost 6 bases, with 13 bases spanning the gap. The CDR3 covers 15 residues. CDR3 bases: TGCGCCAGCAGCTTGGCAGGGTATGAAGGTCAGCCCCAGCATTTT. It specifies CASSLAGYEGQPQHF.

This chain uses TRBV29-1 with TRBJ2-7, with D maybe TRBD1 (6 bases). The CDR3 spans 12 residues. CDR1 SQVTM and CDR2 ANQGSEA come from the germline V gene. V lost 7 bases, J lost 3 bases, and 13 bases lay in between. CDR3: CSATTGSYEQYF. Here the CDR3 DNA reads TGCAGCGCGACGACAGGAAGCTACGAGCAGTACTTC.

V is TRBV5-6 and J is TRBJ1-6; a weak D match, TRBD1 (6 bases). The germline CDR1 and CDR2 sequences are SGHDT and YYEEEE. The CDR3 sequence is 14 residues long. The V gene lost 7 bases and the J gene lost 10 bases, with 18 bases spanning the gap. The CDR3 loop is CASDRGGAGSPLHF. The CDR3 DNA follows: TGTGCCAGCGACCGGGGGGGGGCTGGCTCACCCCTCCACTTT.

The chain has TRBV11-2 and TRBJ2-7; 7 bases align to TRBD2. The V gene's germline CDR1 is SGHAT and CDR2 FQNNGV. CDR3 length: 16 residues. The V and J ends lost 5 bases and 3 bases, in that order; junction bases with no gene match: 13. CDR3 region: CASSVTLGLSYYEQYF. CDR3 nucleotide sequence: TGTGCCAGCAGCGTGACCCTGGGACTATCCTACTACGAGCAGTACTTC.

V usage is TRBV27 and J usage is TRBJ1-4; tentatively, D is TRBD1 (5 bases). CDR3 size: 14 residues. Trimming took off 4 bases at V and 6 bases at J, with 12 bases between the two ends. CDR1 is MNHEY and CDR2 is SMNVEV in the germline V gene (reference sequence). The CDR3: CASSSVPGDEKLFF. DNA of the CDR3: TGTGCCAGCAGTTCAGTACCGGGGGATGAAAAACTGTTTTTT.

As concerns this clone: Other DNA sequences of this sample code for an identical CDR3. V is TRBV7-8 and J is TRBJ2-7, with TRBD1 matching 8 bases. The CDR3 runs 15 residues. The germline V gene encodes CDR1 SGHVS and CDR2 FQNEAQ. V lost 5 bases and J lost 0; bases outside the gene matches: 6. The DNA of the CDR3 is TGTGCCAGCAGCCGACAGGGGCCGGGCTCCTACGAGCAGTACTTC. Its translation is CASSRQGPGSYEQYF.

The CDR3 region is CASSLKGQGTDTQYF. In DNA form, the CDR3 reads TGCGCCAGCAGCTTGAAGGGACAGGGCACAGATACGCAGTATTTT. V usage is TRBV5-1 and J usage is TRBJ2-3; 8 bases map to TRBD1. The CDR3 runs 15 residues. CDR1 is SGHRS, CDR2 YFSETQ, per germline. V dropped 1 base and J dropped 1; count of bases not matched to a gene: 2.

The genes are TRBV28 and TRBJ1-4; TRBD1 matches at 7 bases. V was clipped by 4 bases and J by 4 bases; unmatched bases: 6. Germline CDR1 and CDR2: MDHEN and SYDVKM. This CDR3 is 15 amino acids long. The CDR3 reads CASSYDRDNNEKLFF. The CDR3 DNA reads TGTGCCAGCAGTTACGACAGGGATAATAATGAAAAACTGTTTTTT.